A single sample is the source of the 26 T cell receptor beta chains below, sequenced in a study of blood T cell repertoires in COVID-19 (dated by TCRdb to 2018 to 2020). The library was obtained by the immunoSEQ multiplex PCR assay. Entries here come from immuneACCESS through TCRdb and include only in-frame sequences with V and J called. Some clones fail to appear in such tables; in the studies checked, an unresolved V gene covers under half of the shortfall, and the cause of the remainder is unknown. The sample table holds about 190,000 clones, of which 84% were seen once. The top ten clones comprise around 21% of the sample. The sample taken for sequencing was peripheral blood. The source of these receptors is a human donor in a cohort sampled during active COVID-19.

The V gene is TRBV4-2, the J gene TRBJ2-5; 8 nucleotides agree with TRBD1. The germline V gene encodes CDR1 LGHNA and CDR2 YNFKEQ. The CDR3 has 14 residues. V lost 5 bases, J lost 4 bases, and 6 bases stayed unmatched. CDR3 sequence (DNA): TGTGCCAGCAGCACCGGACAGGGAGGAGAGACCCAGTACTTC. This codes for CASSTGQGGETQYF.

This chain links TRBV24-1 with TRBJ2-5; perhaps TRBD2 as D (5 bases). From germline, CDR1 is KGHDR and CDR2 SFDVKD. Between the trimmed V and J ends, which lost 4 bases and 2 bases, there was a span of 7 bases. This CDR3 has 13 amino acids. DNA of the CDR3: TGTGCCACCAGTGACTCGGGACAAGAGACCCAGTACTTC. It translates to CATSDSGQETQYF.

The chain couples TRBV19 to TRBJ2-1; D is ambiguous. Trimming left V 1 base short and J 4 bases short, with 5 bases between. From germline, CDR1 is LNHDA and CDR2 SQIVND (reference sequence). This CDR3 is 13 amino acids long. The DNA of the CDR3 is TGTGCCAGTAGTATAGGACTTTACAATGAGCAGTTCTTC. Translating it yields CASSIGLYNEQFF.

This sequence joins TRBV5-1 and TRBJ2-3; 9 bases match TRBD2. The junction had 3 bases not matched to a gene; V was cut back by 2 bases and J by 2 bases. The germline gives CDR1 SGHRS, CDR2 YFSETQ. The CDR3 extends over 15 amino acids. This chain's CDR3 is CASSLPSGATDTQYF. CDR3 in DNA: TGCGCCAGCAGCTTACCTAGCGGGGCCACAGATACGCAGTATTTT.

J is TRBJ2-6 and V is TRBV19, with 11 bases identical to TRBD2. The J segment lost 3 bases and the V segment lost 4 bases, leaving 5 bases of the junction unmatched. Germline-derived CDR1 and CDR2 are LNHDA and SQIVND (reference sequence). The CDR3 loop spans 17 amino acids. Here the CDR3 DNA reads TGTGCCAGTAGTAGTAGCGGGAGGGCCGTTGGGGCCAACGTCCTGACTTTC. Its translation: CASSSSGRAVGANVLTF. The full variable domain, rest sourced from reference TRBV19 and TRBJ2-6, is DGGITQSPKYLFRKEGQNVTLSCEQNLNHDAMYWYRQDPGQGLRLIYYSQIVNDFQKGDIAEGYSVSREKKESFPLTVTSAQKNPTAFYLCASSSSGRAVGANVLTFGAGSRLTVL.

V is TRBV6-6 and J is TRBJ2-7, with 13 bases that match TRBD2. V shed 5 bases, J shed 3 bases, and the junction held 13 bases outside the gene matches. The germline V gene has CDR1 MNHNY and CDR2 SVGAGI (reference sequence). The CDR3 runs 18 residues. The CDR3 coding sequence is TGTGCCAGCAGTCAAACCGGGACTAGCGGGATAAGGGTCTACGAGCAGTACTTC. It translates to CASSQTGTSGIRVYEQYF.

This clone was seen a few times. This chain links TRBV6-5 with TRBJ2-7; 7 nucleotides line up with TRBD1. Germline values: CDR1 MNHEY, CDR2 SVGAGI. Germline trimming cut 0 bases from V and 6 bases from J; bases unmatched to any gene: 8. The CDR3 extends over 15 amino acids. CDR3 sequence (DNA): TGTGCCAGCAGTTACTCGACAGGGTTGGGCCTCGAGCAGTACTTC. Protein sequence: CASSYSTGLGLEQYF.

The chain is built from TRBV5-1 and TRBJ2-3; TRBD2 might be the D (5 bases). CDR3 length: 15 residues. Germline V gives CDR1 SGHRS, CDR2 YFSETQ. The V end lost 4 bases, the J end lost 1 base, and 13 bases lay between the germline ends. The CDR3 loop is CASSASGPRTDTQYF. DNA for the CDR3: TGCGCCAGCAGCGCGAGCGGCCCTCGCACAGATACGCAGTATTTT.

The gene calls are TRBV12-3 or TRBV12-4 and TRBJ2-1, with 10 nucleotides matching TRBD1. V was clipped by 6 bases and J by 7 bases; unmatched bases: 3. The CDR3 is 13 amino acids. The CDR3 loop reads CASRGTGENEQFF. The CDR3 nucleotides are TGTGCCAGCAGAGGGACAGGGGAAAATGAGCAGTTCTTC.

This rearrangement joins TRBV29-1 to TRBJ1-1; D gene unclear. Per the germline V gene, CDR1 is SQVTM and CDR2 is ANQGSEA. This CDR3 spans 15 amino acids. Trimming cost V 3 bases and J 0 bases, with 14 bases left between them. CDR3 in amino acids: CSVDTPRQMNTEAFF. CDR3 in DNA: TGCAGCGTTGACACCCCTCGACAAATGAACACTGAAGCTTTCTTT.

This clone came up once. DNA for the CDR3: TGTGCCAGCAGTTACGGCGAGACAGACTCTAATGGCTACACCTTC. It encodes CASSYGETDSNGYTF. The chain links TRBV6-5 to TRBJ1-2; tentatively, D is TRBD1 (5 bases). V dropped 2 bases and J dropped 6 bases, with 16 bases sitting between them. Germline CDR1 and CDR2: MNHEY and SVGAGI. The length of the CDR3 is 15 residues.

The sample holds a few counts of this clone. J is TRBJ2-5 and V is TRBV19; possible D gene TRBD1, 6 bases. Germline V gives CDR1 LNHDA, CDR2 SQIVND (reference sequence). Between the trimmed V and J ends, which lost 5 bases and 1 base, there was a span of 11 bases. The CDR3 extends over 14 amino acids. CDR3 nucleotide sequence: TGTGCCAGTAGTTCACAGGGTGCCCAAGAGACCCAGTACTTC. Translation: CASSSQGAQETQYF.

This chain joins TRBV7-9 and TRBJ2-2; D gene unclear. Per the germline V gene, CDR1 is SEHNR and CDR2 is FQNEAQ (reference sequence). V dropped 4 bases and J dropped 7 bases, with 10 bases sitting between them. CDR3 length: 13 amino acids. CDR3 loop: CASSSEFDGELFF. In DNA, the CDR3 is TGTGCCAGCAGCTCGGAGTTTGACGGGGAGCTGTTTTTT. The full variable domain, its missing parts supplied by reference TRBV7-9 and TRBJ2-2, is DTGVSQNPRHKITKRGQNVTFRCDPISEHNRLYWYRQTLGQGPEFLTYFQNEAQLEKSRLLSDRFSAERPKGSFSTLEIQRTEQGDSAMYLCASSSEFDGELFFGEGSRLTVL.

V gene TRBV10-3 combines with J gene TRBJ1-6; D perhaps matches TRBD1 (6 bases). The CDR3 has 12 amino acids. Per germline, CDR1 ENHRY and CDR2 SYGVKD. The V gene lost 0 bases and the J gene lost 14 bases, with 8 bases spanning the gap. The CDR3 reads CAISESWTALHF. The CDR3 DNA is TGTGCCATCAGTGAGTCATGGACAGCCCTCCACTTT.

Here the CDR3 reads CASSSPGGNEQFF. The CDR3, as DNA: TGCGCCAGCAGCTCCCCAGGGGGCAATGAGCAGTTCTTC. The chain joins TRBV5-1 to TRBJ2-1; 7 positions agree with TRBD1. The CDR3 contains 13 residues. From germline, CDR1 is SGHRS and CDR2 YFSETQ. The junction had 3 bases not matched to a gene; V was cut back by 3 bases and J by 6 bases.

The chain joins TRBV7-9 to TRBJ2-7, with 7 bases lining up with TRBD1. Germline V CDR1 and CDR2: SEHNR, FQNEAQ (reference sequence). The CDR3 consists of 14 residues. Trimming at V came to 5 bases and at J to 3 bases, leaving 7 bases not matched to a gene. CDR3 in DNA: TGTGCCAGCAGCCCCCGGACAGGACACTACGAGCAGTACTTC. Translating gives CASSPRTGHYEQYF.

The chain has TRBV6-1 and TRBJ1-6; D unresolved. CDR3 length equals 16 residues. V dropped 4 bases and J dropped 0 bases, with 10 bases sitting between them. Germline lookup yields CDR1 MNHNS and CDR2 SASEGT. CDR3 DNA: TGTGCCAGCAGTGGGCCCCGGGGCTCCTATAATTCACCCCTCCACTTT. Protein product: CASSGPRGSYNSPLHF.

The chain employs TRBV9 and TRBJ2-1; 7 bases are shared with TRBD1. V dropped 1 base and J dropped 7; count of bases not matched to a gene: 2. CDR3 length equals 13 residues. Germline V gene sequence: CDR1 SGDLS, CDR2 YYNGEE. In DNA form, the CDR3 reads TGTGCCAGCAGCGTATCGGGACAGAATGAGCAGTTCTTC. This codes for CASSVSGQNEQFF.

This clone was observed a few times. The rearrangement uses TRBV10-3 and TRBJ1-5, with D tentatively TRBD1 (6 bases). The CDR3 covers 14 residues. Per germline, CDR1 ENHRY and CDR2 SYGVKD. V was pared by 6 bases and J by 5 bases, with 14 bases between. This CDR3 is CAISGTPGDQPQHF. As DNA, the CDR3 is TGTGCCATCAGCGGGACACCGGGCGATCAGCCCCAGCATTTT.

The CDR3 DNA reads TGTGCCAGCAGTGTCCGCGGGGACTATGGCTACACCTTC. Protein product: CASSVRGDYGYTF. This sequence joins TRBV2 and TRBJ1-2; D call uncertain. V was cut by 4 bases and J by 3 bases, with 9 bases left in between. Germline values: CDR1 SNHLY, CDR2 FYNNEI. CDR3 size: 13 residues.

This clone was seen just once. This sequence joins TRBV7-3 and TRBJ2-5; no definite D call. There are 12 residues in the CDR3. Germline V lookup: CDR1 SGHTA, CDR2 FQGTGA. V gave up 2 bases and J gave up 3 bases, with 4 bases separating them. The CDR3 here is CASSLQKETQYF. The CDR3 coding sequence is TGTGCCAGCAGCTTACAGAAAGAGACCCAGTACTTC.

V usage is TRBV19 and J usage is TRBJ2-1, with 9 bases lining up with TRBD2. This CDR3 region has 12 residues. Germline CDR1 reads LNHDA; CDR2 reads SQIVND (reference sequence). Trimming took 8 bases from V and 6 from J; bases not matched to a gene: 2. The CDR3 protein is CASGGLANEQFF. In DNA form, the CDR3 reads TGTGCCAGTGGGGGACTAGCCAATGAGCAGTTCTTC. The entire variable domain, with the rest obtained from reference TRBV19 and TRBJ2-1, is as follows: DGGITQSPKYLFRKEGQNVTLSCEQNLNHDAMYWYRQDPGQGLRLIYYSQIVNDFQKGDIAEGYSVSREKKESFPLTVTSAQKNPTAFYLCASGGLANEQFFGPGTRLTVL.

J is TRBJ2-4 and V is TRBV7-2; possibly TRBD2 for D (5 bases). There are 13 residues in the CDR3. V lost 0 bases and J lost 7, with 7 bases in between. CDR1 is SGHTA and CDR2 is FQGNSA in the germline V gene. The CDR3 DNA reads TGTGCCAGCAGCTTAGCGCCGGGGAACATTCAGTACTTC. Residues: CASSLAPGNIQYF.

The chain is built from TRBV2 and TRBJ1-2, with D possibly being TRBD1 (6 bases). The ends were cut back, 8 bases at V and 1 base at J, with 11 bases in the middle. CDR3 length: 13 amino acids. Germline assignment: CDR1 SNHLY and CDR2 FYNNEI. CDR3 in amino acids: CASRDTDNYGYTF. CDR3 in DNA: TGTGCCAGCCGGGACACAGATAACTATGGCTACACCTTC. Based on the CDR3 plus reference TRBV2 and TRBJ1-2, the full variable domain is EPEVTQTPSHQVTQMGQEVILRCVPISNHLYFYWYRQILGQKVEFLVSFYNNEISEKSEIFDDQFSVERPDGSNFTLKIRSTKLEDSAMYFCASRDTDNYGYTFGSGTRLTVV.

CDR3 sequence reads: CAWSVGVRRNTEAFF. CDR3 sequence (DNA): TGTGCCTGGAGTGTAGGCGTTAGGAGGAACACTGAAGCTTTCTTT. This chain links TRBV30 with TRBJ1-1; D is unresolved. The V and J ends lost 0 bases and 1 base respectively, with 12 bases between them. This CDR3 has 15 residues. CDR1 and CDR2 from the germline V gene are GTSNPN and SVGIG (reference sequence).

This rearrangement joins TRBV12-3 or TRBV12-4 to TRBJ1-2; D call uncertain. With 7 bases removed from V and 4 bases from J, the gap between germline ends came to 10 bases. The CDR3 covers 12 residues. CDR3 loop: CASMNDFYGYTF. The DNA of the CDR3 is TGTGCCAGCATGAACGACTTCTATGGCTACACCTTC.